Below, 8 T cell receptor beta chains from the same sample are listed, as sequenced in a study of monozygotic twins with inflammatory bowel disease. TCRdb processed the 5' RACE reads again and assigns one entry to each CDR3 protein, with no DNA. This sample contains 150,000 to 200,000 distinct CDR3 sequences. What was sequenced was blood. Source of these receptors: a human donor with ulcerative colitis or Crohn's disease, or a healthy co-twin of an affected twin (not recorded which).

This chain uses TRBV12-3 or TRBV12-4 with TRBJ1-5; TCRdb reports TRBD1, a call that lacks DNA to check it against. The CDR3 totals 15 residues. This CDR3 reads CASSPQGGVNQPQHF.

This chain connects TRBV4-3 to TRBJ2-3. Germline CDR1 reads LGHNA; CDR2 reads YSLEER. This CDR3 is 17 amino acids long. The CDR3 region is CASSQDQEPRGPDTQYF.

V is TRBV11-2 and J is TRBJ2-3. In germline, CDR1 is SGHAT, CDR2 FQNNGV. The CDR3 is made up of 13 amino acids. The CDR3 loop reads CASSLGSADTQYF.

The J gene is TRBJ2-2, the V gene TRBV19; the TCRdb call, TRBD1, lacks DNA for checking. This CDR3 region has 14 residues. Germline CDR1 is LNHDA and CDR2 is SQIVND (reference sequence). The CDR3 spells CASEGQGAAGELFF.

This chain connects TRBV20-1 to TRBJ2-5; TCRdb lists TRBD1, though no DNA is available to test this call. CDR1 is DFQATT, CDR2 SNEGSKA, per germline (reference sequence). This CDR3 region has 14 residues. The CDR3 here is CSAPGAGWLETQYF.

The chain links TRBV25-1 to TRBJ1-4; no DNA is available, so the TRBD1 call from TCRdb remains unchecked. The CDR3 runs to 14 residues. Per the germline V gene, CDR1 is MGHDK and CDR2 is SYGVNS. The CDR3 reads CASTPGQIVGKLFF. Based on the CDR3 plus reference TRBV25-1 and TRBJ1-4, the full variable domain is EADIYQTPRYLVIGTGKKITLECSQTMGHDKMYWYQQDPGMELHLIHYSYGVNSTEKGDLSSESTVSRIRTEHFPLTLESARPSHTSQYLCASTPGQIVGKLFFGSGTQLSVL.

The gene calls are TRBV27 and TRBJ1-5; as DNA is missing, the TRBD1 call by TCRdb cannot be tested. The CDR3 runs to 14 residues. Germline-derived CDR1 and CDR2 are MNHEY and SMNVEV (reference sequence). The CDR3 protein is CASSFSGAHQPQHF.

This chain links TRBV3-1 with TRBJ2-7; lacking DNA, the TRBD2 call made by TCRdb goes unchecked. Germline-derived CDR1 and CDR2 are LGHDT and YNNKEL (reference sequence). The CDR3 sequence is 14 residues long. CDR3 region: CASSQASDSYEQYF.